This T cell receptor (beta chain) comes out of a study of blood T cell repertoires in COVID-19. Study as a whole: The study drew acute and convalescent COVID-19 samples from the United States, Italy and Spain. The cDNA or gDNA used as material had been derived from T cells, B-cell-depleted T cells, or PBMCs.

V was trimmed by 7 bases and J by 7 bases, leaving 17 bases between them. Germline V gives CDR1 MNHEY, CDR2 SVGEGT. This CDR3 spans 15 amino acids. In the original workflow: Estimated nucleated cell counts came from reference gene primer amplification. Assay: immunoSEQ multiplex PCR; the TCRdb copy retains only in-frame clones and omits some. V and J calls and clone size follow that table, whereas D and trimming were derived from the DNA. Among under 170,000 clones listed, around 87% were seen once. This receptor was identified in an older woman with active or convalescent COVID-19. J is TRBJ1-6 and V is TRBV6-2 or TRBV6-3; D uncertain. The specimen was peripheral blood. This chain's CDR3 is CASTPIRSGNSPLHF. In nucleotides, the CDR3 is TGTGCCAGCACCCCGATTAGGTCCGGGAATTCACCCCTCCACTTT.